The sequence of this T cell receptor beta chain was determined in a study of T cell responses to AZD1222 COVID-19 vaccine. Sequenced by immunoSEQ multiplex PCR; TCRdb stores in-frame clones only, minus some. The sample records more than 100,000 clones, approximately 90% being singletons. Study-wide findings and caveats: CD4 TCRs associated with vaccination spanned spike, dominating at 160-218 and 743-854. Epitopes outside B.1.351 and B.1.1.7 mutated regions reportedly drew nearly half of spike TCRs.

The CDR3 runs to 16 residues. Germline CDR1 is SNHLY and CDR2 is FYNNEI. The trim removed 3 bases at V and 6 bases at J, leaving 10 bases unmatched. In this sample, this clone turned up once. The antigen is not known. The chain employs TRBV2 and TRBJ2-2; 7 bases align to TRBD2. The clonotype comes from an adult who received the AZD1222 COVID-19 vaccine. Sequencing used peripheral blood, obtained 28 days after the second AZD1222 dose. This chain's CDR3 is CASSEVLRGFSGELFF. CDR3 bases: TGTGCCAGCAGTGAGGTTCTGCGGGGGTTCTCCGGGGAGCTGTTTTTT.